This note documents a single T cell receptor beta chain sequence. CDR1 and CDR2 from the germline V gene are MNHNY and SVGAGI (reference sequence). With 6 bases removed from V and 6 bases from J, the gap between germline ends came to 14 bases. The CDR3 consists of 14 residues. The sample is drawn from a study of blood T cell repertoires in COVID-19. Across the whole study: Italy, Spain and the United States were the sources of the convalescent and acute COVID-19 samples. The cDNA or gDNA used as material had been derived from T cells, B-cell-depleted T cells, or PBMCs.

In the study's own analysis: Nucleated cell counts were estimated from reference gene primer amplification. Only in-frame clones appear in the TCRdb table, and some are missing; sequencing was by immunoSEQ multiplex PCR. V and J calls plus clone size are reproduced from that table; the DNA served to infer D and trimming. The data contain 200,000 to 250,000 clones, around four fifths of them singletons. The sequence was obtained from a woman at least 80 years old with acute or convalescent COVID-19. The material sequenced was peripheral blood. The V and J genes are TRBV6-6 and TRBJ1-4; D is perhaps TRBD1 (6 bases). In DNA form, the CDR3 reads TGTGCCAGCAGGCGCGGGGGCGGGGATGAAAAACTGTTTTTT. Protein: CASRRGGGDEKLFF.